A selection of T cell receptor beta chains follows, all from one sample in a study of vaccination and CD4 T cells after COVID-19. TCRdb reanalysed the PCR reads using MiXCR and keeps one entry per CDR3 protein. The table records 9,500 to 13,000 distinct CDR3 sequences, more than 65% of them present only once. Their antigens are not known. The specimen was CD4+ T cells from blood, cultured in vitro. These TCRs come from a human donor who had recovered from COVID-19. Each CDR3 is given with its conserved first and last residue. A D gene is named only where the DNA matches it firmly. Clone size is not always given. Where it is, it says once, few, many or a class for expanded clones.

CDR3 DNA,CDR3 protein,V gene,clone size,J gene,D gene
TGCGCCAGCAGCCAAGTAACTAGCGAGGGCACCGGGGAGCTGTTTTTT,CASSQVTSEGTGELFF,TRBV4-3,few,TRBJ2-2,TRBD2
TGTGCCACCTCACCCAGTCCGCGACAGGGGTGGTCTGGGGCCAACGTCCTGACTTTC,CATSPSPRQGWSGANVLTF,TRBV6-1,.,TRBJ2-6,TRBD1
TGTGCCAGCAGCGGGGCAAGACACGGAAACACCATATATTTT,CASSGARHGNTIYF,TRBV14,.,TRBJ1-3,.
TGTGCCAGCAGCCTAGGGGACAGGGACCATGAGCAGTTCTTC,CASSLGDRDHEQFF,TRBV9,few,TRBJ2-1,TRBD1
TGCAGTGCGAGGAGACTAGCGCCCACCAGGGAGACCCAGTACTTC,CSARRLAPTRETQYF,TRBV20-1,.,TRBJ2-5,TRBD2
TGTGCCAGCAGCCCCCCCAATGCCCCCAATCAGCCCCAGCATTTT,CASSPPNAPNQPQHF,TRBV6-2/TRBV6-3,.,TRBJ1-5,.
TGTGCCAGCAGTTGGGCGATCTCTGGAAACACCATATATTTT,CASSWAISGNTIYF,TRBV6-2/TRBV6-3,.,TRBJ1-3,.
TGTGCCAGCAGCTTAGCGCCCCTGGCAGTCATTACTAACTATGGCTACACCTTC,CASSLAPLAVITNYGYTF,TRBV7-9,.,TRBJ1-2,.
TGTGCCAGCAGTCCCGGGACAGGGGTGAACACTGAAGCTTTCTTT,CASSPGTGVNTEAFF,TRBV28,.,TRBJ1-1,TRBD1
TGCAGTGTGCCCAGGTCTCTGGACTACACCTTC,CSVPRSLDYTF,TRBV20-1,few,TRBJ1-2,.
TGTGCCAGCAGCGAATCGGTGGGGATCCTGGTCCAAGAGACCCAGTACTTC,CASSESVGILVQETQYF,TRBV7-6,.,TRBJ2-5,.
TGTGCCAGCAGGCAGACGGGAGGAGGAAACACCATATATTTT,CASRQTGGGNTIYF,TRBV27,.,TRBJ1-3,.
TGCAGTGCTTGGGGGCGGGAGGGTGCCGGGGAGCTGTTTTTT,CSAWGREGAGELFF,TRBV20-1,few,TRBJ2-2,TRBD2
TGTGCCAGCAGCATTCTTAGGAACACTGAAGCTTTCTTT,CASSILRNTEAFF,TRBV7-8,.,TRBJ1-1,.
TGTGCCAGCAGCTTGGAAGGGGTCCATGGCTACACCTTC,CASSLEGVHGYTF,TRBV7-9,.,TRBJ1-2,.
TGTGCCAGCAGTTTGGGGACAGGGGTCACATCCTACAATGAGCAGTTCTTC,CASSLGTGVTSYNEQFF,TRBV27,.,TRBJ2-1,TRBD1
TGTGCCAGCAGCTTAGTAGTTTCTAGCGGGAGCACATCCTACGAGCAGTACTTC,CASSLVVSSGSTSYEQYF,TRBV7-2,.,TRBJ2-7,TRBD2
TGTGCCAGCAGCTCGGGGTGGGGTGAGACCCAGTACTTC,CASSSGWGETQYF,TRBV7-9,.,TRBJ2-5,.
TGTGCCAGTAGCAACCTTCAGGGAGAGTATCAGCCCCAGCATTTT,CASSNLQGEYQPQHF,TRBV19,medium-sized,TRBJ1-5,.
TGTGCCAGCAGCCCGTGGGGGCCAGGGGAGGGGAATTCACCCCTCCACTTT,CASSPWGPGEGNSPLHF,TRBV12-3/TRBV12-4,.,TRBJ1-6,.